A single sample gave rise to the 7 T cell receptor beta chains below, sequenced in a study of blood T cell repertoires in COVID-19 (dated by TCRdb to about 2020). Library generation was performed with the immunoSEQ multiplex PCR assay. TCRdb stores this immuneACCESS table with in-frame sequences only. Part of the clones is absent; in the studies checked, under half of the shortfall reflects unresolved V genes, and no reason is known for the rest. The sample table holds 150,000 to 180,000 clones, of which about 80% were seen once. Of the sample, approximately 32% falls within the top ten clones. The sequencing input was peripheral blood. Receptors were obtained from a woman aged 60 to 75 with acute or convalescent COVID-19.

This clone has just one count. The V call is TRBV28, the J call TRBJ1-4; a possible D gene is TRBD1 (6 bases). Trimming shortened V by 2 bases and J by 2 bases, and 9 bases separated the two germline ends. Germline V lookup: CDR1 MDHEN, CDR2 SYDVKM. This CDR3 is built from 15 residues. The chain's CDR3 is CASSLNRATNEKLFF. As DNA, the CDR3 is TGTGCCAGCAGTTTAAACAGGGCTACTAATGAAAAACTGTTTTTT.

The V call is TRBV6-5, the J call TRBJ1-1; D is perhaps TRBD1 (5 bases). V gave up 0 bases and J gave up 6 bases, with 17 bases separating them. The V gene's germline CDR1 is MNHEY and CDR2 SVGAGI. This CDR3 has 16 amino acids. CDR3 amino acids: CASSYSGARGGAEAFF. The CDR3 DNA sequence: TGTGCCAGCAGTTACTCTGGTGCGAGGGGAGGAGCTGAAGCTTTCTTT.

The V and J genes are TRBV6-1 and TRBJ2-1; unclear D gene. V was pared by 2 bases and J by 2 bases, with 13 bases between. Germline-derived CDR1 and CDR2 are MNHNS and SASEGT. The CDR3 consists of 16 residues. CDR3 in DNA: TGTGCCAGCAGTGAATATGGTCAGATCCCCTACAATGAGCAGTTCTTC. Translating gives CASSEYGQIPYNEQFF.

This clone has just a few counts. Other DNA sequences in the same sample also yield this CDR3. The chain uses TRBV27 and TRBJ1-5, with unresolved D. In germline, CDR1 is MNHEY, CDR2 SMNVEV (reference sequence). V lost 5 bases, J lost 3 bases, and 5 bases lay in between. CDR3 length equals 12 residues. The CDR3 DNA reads TGTGCCAGCAGTCGGGACAATCAGCCCCAGCATTTT. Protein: CASSRDNQPQHF.

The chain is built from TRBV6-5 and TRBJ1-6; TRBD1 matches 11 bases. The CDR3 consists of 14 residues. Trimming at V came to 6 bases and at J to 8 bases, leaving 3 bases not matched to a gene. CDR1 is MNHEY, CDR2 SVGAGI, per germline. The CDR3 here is CASSRTGGYSPLHF. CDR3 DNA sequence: TGTGCCAGCAGCCGGACAGGGGGCTATTCACCCCTCCACTTT.

The CDR3 sequence is CASSAQGYNEQFF. The CDR3 DNA follows: TGTGCCAGCAGCGCACAGGGGTACAATGAGCAGTTCTTC. This chain uses TRBV7-8 with TRBJ2-1, with 7 bases that match TRBD1. CDR1 is SGHVS, CDR2 FQNEAQ, per germline. CDR3 size: 13 residues. Trimming cost V 5 bases and J 4 bases; bases outside gene matches: 2.

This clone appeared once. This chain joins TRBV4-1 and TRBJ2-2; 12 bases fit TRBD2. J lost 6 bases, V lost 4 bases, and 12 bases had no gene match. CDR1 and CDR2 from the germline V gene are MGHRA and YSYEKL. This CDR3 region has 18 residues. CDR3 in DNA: TGCGCCAGCAGCCGGGGACTAGCGGGCGGAGGAGGCGCCGGGGAGCTGTTTTTT. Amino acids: CASSRGLAGGGGAGELFF.